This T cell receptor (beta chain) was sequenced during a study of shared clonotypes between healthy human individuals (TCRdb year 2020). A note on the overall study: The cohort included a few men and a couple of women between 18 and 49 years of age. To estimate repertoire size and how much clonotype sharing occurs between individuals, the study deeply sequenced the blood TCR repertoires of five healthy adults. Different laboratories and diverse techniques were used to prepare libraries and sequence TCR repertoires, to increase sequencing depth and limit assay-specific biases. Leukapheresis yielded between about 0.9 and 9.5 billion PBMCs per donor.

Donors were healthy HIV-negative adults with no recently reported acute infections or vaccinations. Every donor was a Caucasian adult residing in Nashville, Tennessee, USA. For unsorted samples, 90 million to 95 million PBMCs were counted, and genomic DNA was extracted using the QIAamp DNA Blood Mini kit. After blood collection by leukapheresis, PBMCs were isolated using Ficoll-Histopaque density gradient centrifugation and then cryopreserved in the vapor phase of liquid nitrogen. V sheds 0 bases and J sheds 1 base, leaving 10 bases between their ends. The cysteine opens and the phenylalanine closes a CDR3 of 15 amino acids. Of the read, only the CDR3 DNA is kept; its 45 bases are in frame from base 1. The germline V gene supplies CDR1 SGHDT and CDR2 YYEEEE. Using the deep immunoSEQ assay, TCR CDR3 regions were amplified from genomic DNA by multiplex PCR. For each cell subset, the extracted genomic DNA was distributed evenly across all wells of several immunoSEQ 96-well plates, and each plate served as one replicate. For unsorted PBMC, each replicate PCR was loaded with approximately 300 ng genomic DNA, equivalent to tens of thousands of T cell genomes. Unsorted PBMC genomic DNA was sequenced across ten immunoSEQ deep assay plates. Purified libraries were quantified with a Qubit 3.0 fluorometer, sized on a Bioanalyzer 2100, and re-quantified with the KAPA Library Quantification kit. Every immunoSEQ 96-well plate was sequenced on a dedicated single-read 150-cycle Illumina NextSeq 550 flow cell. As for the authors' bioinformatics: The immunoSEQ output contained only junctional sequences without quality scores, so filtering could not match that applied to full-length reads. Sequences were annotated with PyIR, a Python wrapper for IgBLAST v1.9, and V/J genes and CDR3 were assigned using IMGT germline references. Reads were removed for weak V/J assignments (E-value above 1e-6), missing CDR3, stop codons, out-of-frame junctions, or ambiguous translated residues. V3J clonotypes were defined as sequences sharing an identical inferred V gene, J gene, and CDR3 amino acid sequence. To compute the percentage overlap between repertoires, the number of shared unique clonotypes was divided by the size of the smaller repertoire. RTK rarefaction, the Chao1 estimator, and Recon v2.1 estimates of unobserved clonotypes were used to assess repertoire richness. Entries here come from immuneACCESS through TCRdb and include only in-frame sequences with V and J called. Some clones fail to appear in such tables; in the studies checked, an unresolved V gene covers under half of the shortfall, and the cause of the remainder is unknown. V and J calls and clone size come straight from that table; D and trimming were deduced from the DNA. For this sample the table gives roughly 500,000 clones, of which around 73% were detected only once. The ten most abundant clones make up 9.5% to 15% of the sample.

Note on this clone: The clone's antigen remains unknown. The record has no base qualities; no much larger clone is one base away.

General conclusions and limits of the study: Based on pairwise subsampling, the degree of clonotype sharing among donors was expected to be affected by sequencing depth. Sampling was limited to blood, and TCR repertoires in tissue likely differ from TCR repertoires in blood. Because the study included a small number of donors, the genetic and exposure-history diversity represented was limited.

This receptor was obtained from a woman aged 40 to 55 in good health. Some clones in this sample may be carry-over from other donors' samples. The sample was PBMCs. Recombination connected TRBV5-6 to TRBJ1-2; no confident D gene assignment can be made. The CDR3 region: CASSLGLRNNYGYTF. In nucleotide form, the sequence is TGTGCCAGCAGCTTGGGTCTCAGGAATAACTATGGCTACACCTTC. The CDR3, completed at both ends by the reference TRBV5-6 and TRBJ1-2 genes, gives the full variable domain DAGVTQSPTHLIKTRGQQVTLRCSPKSGHDTVSWYQQALGQGPQFIFQYYEEEERQRGNFPDRFSGHQFPNYSSELNVNALLLGDSALYLCASSLGLRNNYGYTFGSGTRLTVV.